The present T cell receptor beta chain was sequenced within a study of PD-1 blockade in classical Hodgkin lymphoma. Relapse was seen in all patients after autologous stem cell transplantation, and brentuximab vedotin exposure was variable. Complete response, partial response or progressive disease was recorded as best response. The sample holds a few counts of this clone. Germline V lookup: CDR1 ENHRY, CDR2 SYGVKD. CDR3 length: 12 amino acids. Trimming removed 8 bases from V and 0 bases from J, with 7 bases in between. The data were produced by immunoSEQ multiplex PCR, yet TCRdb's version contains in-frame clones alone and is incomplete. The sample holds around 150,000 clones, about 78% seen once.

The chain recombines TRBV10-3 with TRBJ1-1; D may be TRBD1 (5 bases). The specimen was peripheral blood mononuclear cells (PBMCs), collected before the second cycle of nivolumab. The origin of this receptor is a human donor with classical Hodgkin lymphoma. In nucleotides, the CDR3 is TGTGCCATCGGGGGGGTGAACACTGAAGCTTTCTTT. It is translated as CAIGGVNTEAFF.